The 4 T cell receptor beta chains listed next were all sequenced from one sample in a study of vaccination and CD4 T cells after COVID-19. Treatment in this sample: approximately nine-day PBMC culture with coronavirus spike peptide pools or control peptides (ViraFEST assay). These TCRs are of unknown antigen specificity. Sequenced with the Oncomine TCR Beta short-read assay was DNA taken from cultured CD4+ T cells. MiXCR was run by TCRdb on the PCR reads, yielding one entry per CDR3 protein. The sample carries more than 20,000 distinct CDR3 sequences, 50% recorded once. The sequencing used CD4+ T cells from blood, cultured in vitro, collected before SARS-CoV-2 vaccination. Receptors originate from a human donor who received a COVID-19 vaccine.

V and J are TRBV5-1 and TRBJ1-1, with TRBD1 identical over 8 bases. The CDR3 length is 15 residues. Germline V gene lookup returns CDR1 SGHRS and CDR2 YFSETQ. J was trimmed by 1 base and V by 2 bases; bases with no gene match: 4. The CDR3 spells CASSFAGTGNTEAFF. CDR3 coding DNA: TGCGCCAGCAGCTTCGCCGGGACAGGGAACACTGAAGCTTTCTTT.

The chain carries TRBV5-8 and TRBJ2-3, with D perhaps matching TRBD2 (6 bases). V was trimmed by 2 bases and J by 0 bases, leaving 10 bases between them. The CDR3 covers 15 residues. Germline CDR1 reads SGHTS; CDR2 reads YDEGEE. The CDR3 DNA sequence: TGTGCCAGCAGCTTCGCGGGGTCTAGCACAGATACGCAGTATTTT. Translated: CASSFAGSSTDTQYF.

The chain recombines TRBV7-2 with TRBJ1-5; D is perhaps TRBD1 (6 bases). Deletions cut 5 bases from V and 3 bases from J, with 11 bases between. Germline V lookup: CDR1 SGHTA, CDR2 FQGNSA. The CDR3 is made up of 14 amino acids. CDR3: CASSRQADNQPQHF. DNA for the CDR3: TGTGCCAGCAGCCGACAGGCCGACAATCAGCCCCAGCATTTT.

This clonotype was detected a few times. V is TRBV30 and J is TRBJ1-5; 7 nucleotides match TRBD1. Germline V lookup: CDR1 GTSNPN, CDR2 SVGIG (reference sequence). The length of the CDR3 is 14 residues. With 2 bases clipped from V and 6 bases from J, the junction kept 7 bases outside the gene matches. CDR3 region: CAWSRRGQIQPQHF. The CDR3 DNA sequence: TGTGCCTGGAGTAGAAGGGGGCAGATTCAGCCCCAGCATTTT.